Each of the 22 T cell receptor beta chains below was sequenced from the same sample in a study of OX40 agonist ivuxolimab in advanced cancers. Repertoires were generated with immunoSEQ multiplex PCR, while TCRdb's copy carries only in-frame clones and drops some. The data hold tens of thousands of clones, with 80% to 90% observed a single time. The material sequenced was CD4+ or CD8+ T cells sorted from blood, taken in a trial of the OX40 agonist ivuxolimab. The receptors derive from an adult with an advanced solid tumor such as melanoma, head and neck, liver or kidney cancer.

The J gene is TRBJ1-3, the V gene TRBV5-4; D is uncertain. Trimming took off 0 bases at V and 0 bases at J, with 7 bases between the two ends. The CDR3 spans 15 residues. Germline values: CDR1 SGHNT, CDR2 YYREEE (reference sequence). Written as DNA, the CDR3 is TGTGCCAGCAGCTTGGGTAGATCCTCTGGAAACACCATATATTTT. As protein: CASSLGRSSGNTIYF.

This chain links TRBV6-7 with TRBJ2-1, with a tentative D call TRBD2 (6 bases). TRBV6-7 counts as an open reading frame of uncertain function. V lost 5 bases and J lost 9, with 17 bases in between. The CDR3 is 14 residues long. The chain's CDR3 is CASSPGGVATEQFF. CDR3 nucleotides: TGTGCCAGCAGTCCCGGCGGGGTCGCCACTGAGCAGTTCTTC.

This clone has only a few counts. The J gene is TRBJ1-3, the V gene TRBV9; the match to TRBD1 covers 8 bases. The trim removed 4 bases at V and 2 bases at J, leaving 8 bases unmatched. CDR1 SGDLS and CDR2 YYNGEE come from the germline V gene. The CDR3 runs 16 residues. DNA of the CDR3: TGTGCCAGCAGCTCCCGGACAGGGCGAGCTGGAAACACCATATATTTT. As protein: CASSSRTGRAGNTIYF. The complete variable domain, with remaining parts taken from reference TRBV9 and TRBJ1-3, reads DSGVTQTPKHLITATGQRVTLRCSPRSGDLSVYWYQQSLDQGLQFLIQYYNGEERAKGNILERFSAQQFPDLHSELNLSSLELGDSALYFCASSSRTGRAGNTIYFGEGSWLTVV.

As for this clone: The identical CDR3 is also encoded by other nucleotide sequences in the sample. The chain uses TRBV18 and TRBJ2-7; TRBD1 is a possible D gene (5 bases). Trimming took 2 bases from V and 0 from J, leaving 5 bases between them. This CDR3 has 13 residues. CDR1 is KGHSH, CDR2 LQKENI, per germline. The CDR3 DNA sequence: TGTGCCAGCTCACCAACAGGCTCCTACGAGCAGTACTTC. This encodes CASSPTGSYEQYF. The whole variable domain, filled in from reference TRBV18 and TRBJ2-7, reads NAGVMQNPRHLVRRRGQEARLRCSPMKGHSHVYWYRQLPEEGLKFMVYLQKENIIDESGMPKERFSAEFPKEGPSILRIQQVVRGDSAAYFCASSPTGSYEQYFGPGTRLTVT.

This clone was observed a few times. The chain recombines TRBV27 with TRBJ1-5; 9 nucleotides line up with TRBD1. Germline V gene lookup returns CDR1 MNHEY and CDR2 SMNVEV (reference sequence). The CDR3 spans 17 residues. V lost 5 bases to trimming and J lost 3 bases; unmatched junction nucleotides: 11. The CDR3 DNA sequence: TGTGCCAGCAGTCCCTACCGGGACAGGGTCATCAATCAGCCCCAGCATTTT. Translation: CASSPYRDRVINQPQHF.

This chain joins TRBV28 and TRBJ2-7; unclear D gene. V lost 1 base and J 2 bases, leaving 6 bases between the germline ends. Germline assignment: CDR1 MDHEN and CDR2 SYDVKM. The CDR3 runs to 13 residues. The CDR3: CASSLYGPYEQYF. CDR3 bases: TGTGCCAGCAGTTTATATGGCCCCTACGAGCAGTACTTC.

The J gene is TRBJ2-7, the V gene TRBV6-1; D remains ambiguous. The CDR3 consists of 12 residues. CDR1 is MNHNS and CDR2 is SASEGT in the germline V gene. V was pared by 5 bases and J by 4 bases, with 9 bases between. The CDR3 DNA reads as TGTGCCAGCAGTCCTTCCTTGTACGAGCAGTACTTC. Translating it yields CASSPSLYEQYF.

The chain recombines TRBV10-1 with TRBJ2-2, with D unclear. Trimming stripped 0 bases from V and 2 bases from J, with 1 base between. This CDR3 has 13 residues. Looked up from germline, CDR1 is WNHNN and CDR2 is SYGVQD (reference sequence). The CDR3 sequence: CASSESNTGELFF. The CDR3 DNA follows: TGCGCCAGCAGTGAGTCCAACACCGGGGAGCTGTTTTTT.

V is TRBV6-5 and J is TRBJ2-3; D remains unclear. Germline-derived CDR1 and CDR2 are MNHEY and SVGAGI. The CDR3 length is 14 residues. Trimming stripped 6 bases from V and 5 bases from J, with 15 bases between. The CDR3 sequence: CASSRAPTVDTQYF. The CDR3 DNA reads TGTGCCAGCAGCCGGGCACCCACGGTAGATACGCAGTATTTT.

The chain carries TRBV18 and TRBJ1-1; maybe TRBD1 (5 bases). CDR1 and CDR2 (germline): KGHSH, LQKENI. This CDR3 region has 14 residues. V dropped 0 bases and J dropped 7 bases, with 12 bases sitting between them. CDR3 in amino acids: CASSPPYDRREAFF. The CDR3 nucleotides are TGTGCCAGCTCACCACCCTATGACAGACGTGAAGCTTTCTTT. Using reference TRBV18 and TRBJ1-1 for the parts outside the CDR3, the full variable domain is NAGVMQNPRHLVRRRGQEARLRCSPMKGHSHVYWYRQLPEEGLKFMVYLQKENIIDESGMPKERFSAEFPKEGPSILRIQQVVRGDSAAYFCASSPPYDRREAFFGQGTRLTVV.

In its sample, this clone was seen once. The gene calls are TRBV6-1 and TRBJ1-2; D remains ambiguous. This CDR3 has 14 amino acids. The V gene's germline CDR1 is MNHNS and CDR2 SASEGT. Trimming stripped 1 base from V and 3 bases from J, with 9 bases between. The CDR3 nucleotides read TGTGCCAGCAGTGAAGAGGTCACCTACTATGGCTACACCTTC. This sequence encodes CASSEEVTYYGYTF.

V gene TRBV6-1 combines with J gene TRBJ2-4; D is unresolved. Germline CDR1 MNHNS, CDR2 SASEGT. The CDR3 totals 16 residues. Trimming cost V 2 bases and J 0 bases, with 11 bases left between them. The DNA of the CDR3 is TGTGCCAGCAGTGAATACTGGAGCTTAGCCAAAAACATTCAGTACTTC. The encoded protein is CASSEYWSLAKNIQYF.

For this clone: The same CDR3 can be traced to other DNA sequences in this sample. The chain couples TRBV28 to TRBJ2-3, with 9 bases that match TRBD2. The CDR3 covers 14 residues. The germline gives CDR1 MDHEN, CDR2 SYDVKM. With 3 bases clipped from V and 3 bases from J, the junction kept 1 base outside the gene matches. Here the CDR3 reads CASSFLAGTDTQYF. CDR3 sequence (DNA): TGTGCCAGCAGTTTTCTAGCGGGGACAGATACGCAGTATTTT. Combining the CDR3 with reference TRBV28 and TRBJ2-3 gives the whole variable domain DVKVTQSSRYLVKRTGEKVFLECVQDMDHENMFWYRQDPGLGLRLIYFSYDVKMKEKGDIPEGYSVSREKKERFSLILESASTNQTSMYLCASSFLAGTDTQYFGPGTRLTVL.

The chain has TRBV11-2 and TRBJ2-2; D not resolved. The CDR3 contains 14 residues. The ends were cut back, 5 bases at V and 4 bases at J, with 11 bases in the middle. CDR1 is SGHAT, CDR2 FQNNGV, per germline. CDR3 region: CASSQPRGTGELFF. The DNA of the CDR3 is TGTGCCAGCAGCCAACCGCGCGGCACCGGGGAGCTGTTTTTT.

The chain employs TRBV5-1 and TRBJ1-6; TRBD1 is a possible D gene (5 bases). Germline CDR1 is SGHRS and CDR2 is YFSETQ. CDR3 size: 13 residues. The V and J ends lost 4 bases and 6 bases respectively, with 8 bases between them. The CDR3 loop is CASSRQLNSPLHF. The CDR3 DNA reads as TGCGCCAGCAGCCGACAGCTTAATTCACCCCTCCACTTT.

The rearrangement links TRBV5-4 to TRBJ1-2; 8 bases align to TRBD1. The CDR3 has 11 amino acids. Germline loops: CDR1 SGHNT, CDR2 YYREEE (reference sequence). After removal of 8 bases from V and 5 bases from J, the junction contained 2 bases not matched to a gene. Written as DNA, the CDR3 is TGTGCCAGTGGGGACAGGTATGGCTACACCTTC. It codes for CASGDRYGYTF.

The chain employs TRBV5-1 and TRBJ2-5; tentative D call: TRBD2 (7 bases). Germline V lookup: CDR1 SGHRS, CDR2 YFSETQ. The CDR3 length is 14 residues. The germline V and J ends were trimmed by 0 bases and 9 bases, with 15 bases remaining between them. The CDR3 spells CASSLVGKGGAQYF. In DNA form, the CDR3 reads TGCGCCAGCAGCTTGGTGGGCAAGGGGGGGGCCCAGTACTTC.

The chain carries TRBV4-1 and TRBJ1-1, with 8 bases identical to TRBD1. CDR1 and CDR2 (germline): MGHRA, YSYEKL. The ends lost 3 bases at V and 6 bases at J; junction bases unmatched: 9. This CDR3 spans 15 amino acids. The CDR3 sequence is CASSHPDRVISEAFF. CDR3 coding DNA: TGCGCCAGCAGCCACCCGGACAGGGTAATATCTGAAGCTTTCTTT.

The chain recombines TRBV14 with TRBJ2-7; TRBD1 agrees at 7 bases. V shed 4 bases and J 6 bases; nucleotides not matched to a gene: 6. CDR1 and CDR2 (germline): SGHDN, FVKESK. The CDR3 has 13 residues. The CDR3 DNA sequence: TGTGCCAGCAGCCCTAGGACAGGCGGCGAGCAGTACTTC. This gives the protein CASSPRTGGEQYF.

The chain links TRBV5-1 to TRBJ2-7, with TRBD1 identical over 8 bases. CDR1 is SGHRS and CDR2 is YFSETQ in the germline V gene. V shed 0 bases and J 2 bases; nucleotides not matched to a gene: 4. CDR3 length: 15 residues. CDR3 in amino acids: CASSLVTGGTYEQYF. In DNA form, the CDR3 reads TGCGCCAGCAGCTTGGTTACAGGGGGAACCTACGAGCAGTACTTC.

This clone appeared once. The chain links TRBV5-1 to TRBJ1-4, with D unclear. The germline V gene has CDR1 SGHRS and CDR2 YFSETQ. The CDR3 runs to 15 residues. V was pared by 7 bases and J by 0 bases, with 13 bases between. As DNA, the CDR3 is TGCGCCAGCTGCACACAGCTCTCAACTAATGAAAAACTGTTTTTT. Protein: CASCTQLSTNEKLFF.

The CDR3 DNA sequence: TGTGCCAGCAGCTTGGTGCTTTGGGACAGTCAGAACACTGAAGCTTTCTTT. Protein sequence: CASSLVLWDSQNTEAFF. V is TRBV5-6 and J is TRBJ1-1; TRBD1 matches at 7 bases. Germline values: CDR1 SGHDT, CDR2 YYEEEE. Germline trimming cut 0 bases from V and 1 base from J; bases unmatched to any gene: 9. This CDR3 is 17 amino acids long.